The clone carrying this T cell receptor (beta chain) was picked up many times. The antigen is unknown. By flow cytometry, patients selected for sequencing had shown an expansion of CD8+CD57+ cells. Investigators profiled TCR beta VDJ and CDR3 from genomic DNA template. TCRdb analysed the reads with MiXCR anew, one entry per CDR3 protein. The repertoire consists of 150,000 to 170,000 distinct CDR3 sequences, with less than 60% occurring once and the leading ten covering approximately 12%. The data originate from a study of CD8+CD57+ T cells in acquired aplastic anemia. Study results and limitations: The study found no significant CD8+ Simpson's diversity difference between patients and controls.

CDR1 and CDR2 (germline): LNHDA, SQIVND (reference sequence). Trimming removed 8 bases from V and 0 bases from J; junction bases left unmatched: 4. The CDR3 runs 13 residues. The receptor comes from a human donor with aplastic anemia. The sample taken for sequencing was sorted CD4+, CD8+, or CD8+CD57+ T cells (not recorded which) from PBMCs. This sequence joins TRBV19 and TRBJ2-7; 7 positions match TRBD2. The CDR3 DNA reads TGTGCCAGTCAAACTAGCGACTCCTACGAGCAGTACTTC. It codes for CASQTSDSYEQYF.